This is a list of T cell receptor beta chains from one sample in a study of blood T cells in healthy people across ages. Each CDR3 protein gets one entry after TCRdb re-called the 5' RACE reads with MiXCR. The sample records 850,000 to 1,000,000 distinct CDR3 sequences, 45% to 60% being singletons. The sequenced sample was blood. These receptors came from a woman aged 55-69 years in good health. Both conserved end residues are part of each CDR3. The D gene is left open where the match is weak. Expanded clones are given a class, and other clones once, few, many or no size at all.

J: TRBJ2-3; D: .; size: few; V: TRBV6-2/TRBV6-3; DNA: TGTGCCAGCAGTTGGGCCGGGGGTAACACAGATACGCAGTATTTT; CDR3: CASSWAGGNTDTQYF
J: TRBJ2-3; D: TRBD2; size: .; V: TRBV5-1; DNA: TGCGCCAGCAGCTTGGTATTAGCTCGGGAGGCAGATACGCAGTATTTT; CDR3: CASSLVLAREADTQYF
J: TRBJ2-3; D: .; size: .; V: TRBV4-3; DNA: TGCGCCAGCAGTCCGGGGCGGTTTTCAGATACGCAGTATTTT; CDR3: CASSPGRFSDTQYF
J: TRBJ2-1; D: .; size: few; V: TRBV6-6; DNA: TGTGCCAGCAGCAGGGGGAGCGGGAGCGAGGGTGAGCAGTTCTTC; CDR3: CASSRGSGSEGEQFF
J: TRBJ1-4; D: .; size: few; V: TRBV13; DNA: TGTGCCAGCAGCTTTGGAGGCAGAAGGAATGAAAAACTGTTTTTT; CDR3: CASSFGGRRNEKLFF
J: TRBJ2-7; D: .; size: .; V: TRBV5-1; DNA: TGCGCCAGCAGCCCTAGCCTACAGTCTCTCGAGCAGTACTTC; CDR3: CASSPSLQSLEQYF
J: TRBJ2-4; D: .; size: .; V: TRBV11-2; DNA: TGTGCCAGCAGCTTGTATACAGGGGCCAAAAACATTCAGTACTTC; CDR3: CASSLYTGAKNIQYF
J: TRBJ2-1; D: TRBD2; size: .; V: TRBV20-1; DNA: TGCAGTGCTAGAGACCCTCGGACTAGCGGACAGTTCTTC; CDR3: CSARDPRTSGQFF
J: TRBJ2-1; D: TRBD1; size: .; V: TRBV2; DNA: TGTGCCAGCAGACCGGGACAGGGGCTCTACAATGAGCAGTTCTTC; CDR3: CASRPGQGLYNEQFF
J: TRBJ2-1; D: .; size: few; V: TRBV3-1; DNA: TGTGCCAGCGCAGCGTACAATGAGCAGTTCTTC; CDR3: CASAAYNEQFF
J: TRBJ1-4; D: .; size: .; V: TRBV4-1; DNA: TGCGCCAGCAGCCAAGTGAGGGATCTGGGGGAAAAACTGTTTTTT; CDR3: CASSQVRDLGEKLFF
J: TRBJ2-5; D: .; size: few; V: TRBV21-1; DNA: TGTGCCAGCAGCAAAAAGCCGGGACTAGCCCAAGAGACCCAGTACTTC; CDR3: CASSKKPGLAQETQYF
J: TRBJ1-6; D: .; size: .; V: TRBV15; DNA: TGTGCCACCAGCAGAGGTCAGGTAGCACCCCTCCACTTT; CDR3: CATSRGQVAPLHF
J: TRBJ2-7; D: TRBD1; size: .; V: TRBV19; DNA: TGTGCCAGTAGCGTTCCGGGACAGGGGGCCGAGCAGTACTTC; CDR3: CASSVPGQGAEQYF
J: TRBJ2-3; D: TRBD1; size: .; V: TRBV2; DNA: TGTGCCAGCGTCCCGACAGGGCCAGATACGCAGTATTTT; CDR3: CASVPTGPDTQYF
J: TRBJ2-5; D: .; size: .; V: TRBV4-2; DNA: TGTGCCAGCAGCCAAGATCTCCTCCAAGAGACCCAGTACTTC; CDR3: CASSQDLLQETQYF
J: TRBJ2-1; D: TRBD2; size: .; V: TRBV7-2; DNA: TGTGCCAGCAGCTCCGGAGGCCCACTAGCGGTGAATGAGCAGTTCTTC; CDR3: CASSSGGPLAVNEQFF
J: TRBJ2-7; D: .; size: .; V: TRBV6-1; DNA: TGTGCCAGCAGTTTCCGGGGTCCCTCCTACGAGCAGTACTTC; CDR3: CASSFRGPSYEQYF
J: TRBJ2-7; D: TRBD1; size: .; V: TRBV5-5; DNA: TGTGCCAGCAACGGACAGGCGAACTACGAGCAGTACTTC; CDR3: CASNGQANYEQYF
J: TRBJ2-1; D: .; size: .; V: TRBV5-1; DNA: TGCGCCAGCAGCTTGATGCCATCAGGGAACTACAATGAGCAGTTCTTC; CDR3: CASSLMPSGNYNEQFF
J: TRBJ1-5; D: .; size: .; V: TRBV4-1; DNA: TGCGCCAGCAGCCAAGATTGGGGAGACGCCGTTTGGGCGCCCCAGCATTTT; CDR3: CASSQDWGDAVWAPQHF
J: TRBJ2-7; D: TRBD1; size: few; V: TRBV7-9; DNA: TGTGCCAGCAGCCAAGCAGAAGGACAGGGATCAGACGAGCAGTACTTC; CDR3: CASSQAEGQGSDEQYF
J: TRBJ2-4; D: .; size: .; V: TRBV20-1; DNA: TGCAGTGCTACCCGGGGAAGCATTCAGTACTTC; CDR3: CSATRGSIQYF
J: TRBJ1-1; D: TRBD1; size: .; V: TRBV9; DNA: TGTGCCAGCAGCGTTGGGGACAGGGGAACCATGAACACTGAAGCTTTCTTT; CDR3: CASSVGDRGTMNTEAFF
J: TRBJ2-3; D: TRBD1; size: .; V: TRBV28; DNA: TGTGCCAGCAGTTTGTCCGGGACAGGGGGCGCAAATACGCAGTATTTT; CDR3: CASSLSGTGGANTQYF
J: TRBJ2-3; D: .; size: few; V: TRBV25-1; DNA: TGTGCCAGCAGTGCCCCGTTAGGATCGGGGGCAGATACGCAGTATTTT; CDR3: CASSAPLGSGADTQYF
J: TRBJ2-5; D: TRBD1; size: few; V: TRBV20-1; DNA: TGCAGTGCTGCCCAGGGGGAGGAGACCCAGTACTTC; CDR3: CSAAQGEETQYF
J: TRBJ2-1; D: TRBD1; size: few; V: TRBV7-3; DNA: TGTGCCAGCAGCCACCCGGGACAGGGGTGGAATGAGCAGTTCTTC; CDR3: CASSHPGQGWNEQFF
J: TRBJ2-3; D: TRBD2; size: few; V: TRBV28; DNA: TGTGCCAGCAGTTTATGGTTCAGGGAGGGAGATACGCAGTATTTT; CDR3: CASSLWFREGDTQYF
J: TRBJ1-5; D: .; size: few; V: TRBV6-2/TRBV6-3; DNA: TGTGCCAGCAGCACGGGACGGCGCAATCAGCCCCAGCATTTT; CDR3: CASSTGRRNQPQHF
J: TRBJ2-1; D: .; size: .; V: TRBV5-1; DNA: TGCGCCAGCAGCTACGTGACAGGGAGGTACGATGAGCAGTTCTTC; CDR3: CASSYVTGRYDEQFF
J: TRBJ2-5; D: TRBD1; size: .; V: TRBV9; DNA: TGTGCCAGCAGCCCAGAGGGGACAGAGGAACGATTACAGACCCAGTACTTC; CDR3: CASSPEGTEERLQTQYF
J: TRBJ1-2; D: TRBD1; size: .; V: TRBV20-1; DNA: TGCAGTGCTAGGCCCGAACAGGGGGCTAGCGGCTACACCTTC; CDR3: CSARPEQGASGYTF
J: TRBJ2-7; D: TRBD2; size: few; V: TRBV5-1; DNA: TGCGCCAGCAGCGGCAAGACTAGCGGAAACTCCTACGAGCAGTACTTC; CDR3: CASSGKTSGNSYEQYF
J: TRBJ2-1; D: TRBD2; size: .; V: TRBV20-1; DNA: TGCAGTGCTAGCGCAGGGACTAGGAGCTATGAGCAGTTCTTC; CDR3: CSASAGTRSYEQFF
J: TRBJ2-5; D: TRBD1; size: once; V: TRBV2; DNA: TGTGCCAGCAGCTCCGGGACAGGGGCAGAGACCCAGTACTTC; CDR3: CASSSGTGAETQYF
J: TRBJ2-3; D: .; size: .; V: TRBV5-1; DNA: TGCGCCAGCAGCCGCATCCGGGGGAGCACAGATACGCGGTATTTT; CDR3: CASSRIRGSTDTRYF
J: TRBJ2-4; D: .; size: .; V: TRBV27; DNA: TGTGTCAGCAGTTTTGTGAGTTCCAAAAACATTCAGTACTTC; CDR3: CVSSFVSSKNIQYF
J: TRBJ2-4; D: .; size: .; V: TRBV28; DNA: TGTACCAGCAGTTTAGAGGTCTCCGGGGTCAAAAACATTCAGTACTTC; CDR3: CTSSLEVSGVKNIQYF
J: TRBJ2-1; D: TRBD2; size: few; V: TRBV20-1; DNA: TGCAGTGCTAGCCCACCTACTAGCGGAGACAATGAGCAGTTCTTC; CDR3: CSASPPTSGDNEQFF
J: TRBJ2-3; D: .; size: .; V: TRBV24-1; DNA: TGTGCCACCAGTGATCGAGCGAGGTTCCCAGATACGCAGTTTTTT; CDR3: CATSDRARFPDTQFF
J: TRBJ2-3; D: TRBD2; size: few; V: TRBV20-1; DNA: TGCAGTGCTACCCTAGCGGGAGGATCAGATACGCAGTATTTT; CDR3: CSATLAGGSDTQYF
J: TRBJ2-6; D: TRBD1; size: .; V: TRBV28; DNA: TGTGCCAGCAGTTTTAGCGGACAGGGAAAATCTGAGGCCAACGTCCTGACTTTC; CDR3: CASSFSGQGKSEANVLTF
J: TRBJ2-1; D: .; size: .; V: TRBV7-9; DNA: TGTGCCAGCAGCCCCCGGTGCGGTACCTACAATGAGCAGTTCTTC; CDR3: CASSPRCGTYNEQFF
J: TRBJ2-7; D: TRBD2; size: .; V: TRBV20-1; DNA: TGCAGTGCTAGGGGGGGAGCGGGAGGATTAACCTACGAGCAGTACTTC; CDR3: CSARGGAGGLTYEQYF
J: TRBJ2-1; D: .; size: .; V: TRBV20-1; DNA: TGCAGTGCTAGAGGGGGTATGGGGGAGGCGTCAACCCCAACCTACAATGAGCAGTTCTTC; CDR3: CSARGGMGEASTPTYNEQFF
J: TRBJ1-4; D: TRBD1; size: few; V: TRBV6-6; DNA: TGTGCCAGCAGTGTCAGGGGGGGTGAAAAACTGTTTTTT; CDR3: CASSVRGGEKLFF
J: TRBJ2-7; D: .; size: few; V: TRBV3-1; DNA: TGTGCCAGCAGCCCCCAAGGACAGCCCTACGAGCAGTACTTC; CDR3: CASSPQGQPYEQYF
J: TRBJ2-1; D: .; size: .; V: TRBV4-2; DNA: TGTGCCAGCGGCCAAGATGCGGGTAATGAGCAGTTCTTC; CDR3: CASGQDAGNEQFF
J: TRBJ2-3; D: .; size: .; V: TRBV11-2; DNA: TGTGCCAGCAGCCCTGACGGCGGCCCGCAGTATTTT; CDR3: CASSPDGGPQYF
J: TRBJ1-2; D: .; size: .; V: TRBV7-9; DNA: TGTGCCAGCAGCTTAGTGGGGACGAATGGCTACACCTTC; CDR3: CASSLVGTNGYTF
J: TRBJ1-1; D: .; size: .; V: TRBV29-1; DNA: TGTAGCGTCCGCCTCGACAGACTGAACACTGAAGCTTTCTTT; CDR3: CSVRLDRLNTEAFF
J: TRBJ2-5; D: .; size: .; V: TRBV28; DNA: TGTGCCAGTGGGGGAAGCCAAGAGACCCAGTACTTC; CDR3: CASGGSQETQYF
J: TRBJ2-6; D: .; size: .; V: TRBV24-1; DNA: TGTGCCACCAGTGAACCCCGGGACGGAAGCTCTGGGGCCAACGTCCTGACTTTC; CDR3: CATSEPRDGSSGANVLTF
J: TRBJ2-5; D: .; size: .; V: TRBV12-3/TRBV12-4; DNA: TGTGCCAGCAGTGAACAGGGATCTGGCGCGGAGACCCAGTACTTC; CDR3: CASSEQGSGAETQYF
J: TRBJ2-7; D: .; size: few; V: TRBV27; DNA: TGTGCCAGCAGTTTATCCACCCCGTTAATCTACGAGCAGTACTTC; CDR3: CASSLSTPLIYEQYF
J: TRBJ2-5; D: TRBD1; size: .; V: TRBV5-1; DNA: TGCGCCAGCAGCTTACCGGGACAGTTCCAAGAGACCCAGTACTTC; CDR3: CASSLPGQFQETQYF